This is a list of T cell receptor beta chains from one sample in a study of cytomegalovirus exposure and HLA in healthy donors. Produced via immunoSEQ multiplex PCR; TCRdb's table is partial and in-frame only. The sample yields 92,000 or so clones, more than 55% seen once. Sequencing used PBMCs. These receptors were obtained from a woman aged 50 to 65 in good health and CMV-seropositive. Each CDR3 is given without its conserved first and last residue.

V gene	J gene	CDR3 protein
TRBV5-4	TRBJ1-6	ASSSSFGSHNSPLH
TRBV4-3	TRBJ2-2	ASSQELAGATSNTGELF
TRBV4-3	TRBJ2-3	ASSDSGGTDTQY
TRBV11-2	TRBJ2-7	ASSLDRGYEQY
TRBV6-1	TRBJ2-5	ASMRLAGGGETQY
TRBV4-3	TRBJ2-1	ASSQEGSGLVDEQF
TRBV9	TRBJ1-6	ASSYGGGDSPLH
TRBV30	TRBJ1-2	AYTGGSYANYGYT
TRBV10-3	TRBJ2-7	AITDSYGNEQY
TRBV2	TRBJ1-4	ASSITGTGVRYNEKLF
TRBV6-1	TRBJ1-2	ASIPTDGPYGYT
TRBV5-6	TRBJ2-1	ASSPTWTVSYNEQF
TRBV7-9	TRBJ1-4	AGGTAGEKLF
TRBV14	TRBJ2-3	ASSGDRGVAGSTDTQY
TRBV6-6	TRBJ2-7	ASSPPGQGFREQY
TRBV6-4	TRBJ2-1	ASSISGGAFEQF
TRBV19	TRBJ1-2	ASSIAENGYT
TRBV4-1	TRBJ1-1	ASSRGQEKGGTEAF
TRBV28	TRBJ1-6	ASSLLQGSGSPLH
TRBV2	TRBJ2-4	ASSSDRTKNIQY
TRBV27	TRBJ1-6	ASSLSIPRGNNSPLH
TRBV7-3	TRBJ1-1	ASSRHLNTEAF
TRBV7-2	TRBJ2-3	ASSLETGTRSPDTQY
TRBV28	TRBJ1-5	ASNYGTDLNQPQH
TRBV18	TRBJ1-1	ASSLTGDDTEAF
TRBV28	TRBJ2-2	ASSFISDTGELF
TRBV10-3	TRBJ2-2	AISESSSGGTYTGELF
TRBV13	TRBJ2-3	ASSPGQGSTDTQY
TRBV27	TRBJ1-6	ASSFRLQGSRYNSPLH
TRBV28	TRBJ1-2	ASTGIGGYGYT
TRBV19	TRBJ1-1	ASNEGQGRTEAF
TRBV6-5	TRBJ2-7	AISSPGQGYEQY
TRBV11-2	TRBJ1-4	ASSLDQGAVRHEKLF
TRBV5-1	TRBJ2-2	ASSQLQGAGELF
TRBV2	TRBJ2-7	ASGGTGGYEQY
TRBV7-9	TRBJ2-7	ASSLDRGEFYEQY
TRBV7-2	TRBJ2-7	ASLPTGGGGSYEQY
TRBV2	TRBJ1-4	ASSLQRREKLF
TRBV5-4	TRBJ2-3	ASSKGGVGSTDTQY
TRBV6-5	TRBJ1-1	ASSYYPGSAEAF
TRBV6-6	TRBJ2-2	ASSTGLAGATGELF
TRBV19	TRBJ2-7	ASSSQTGSTYEQY
TRBV5-1	TRBJ2-7	ASSPGGSAGQGRSYEQY
TRBV7-2	TRBJ2-3	ATSKTGLRWADTQY
TRBV4-3	TRBJ2-5	ASSQAPGQGVREQY
TRBV7-6	TRBJ1-6	ASSLLGGQDSPLH
TRBV27	TRBJ2-7	ASSFGQDEFYEQY
TRBV6-6	TRBJ1-1	ASSPGTGGLNTEAF
TRBV10-3	TRBJ2-2	AIRPYSTGELF
TRBV4-2	TRBJ1-3	ASSQVSAGAGNTIY
TRBV7-2	TRBJ2-7	ASSPRTGSYEQY
TRBV6-5	TRBJ1-1	ASGQGNTEAF